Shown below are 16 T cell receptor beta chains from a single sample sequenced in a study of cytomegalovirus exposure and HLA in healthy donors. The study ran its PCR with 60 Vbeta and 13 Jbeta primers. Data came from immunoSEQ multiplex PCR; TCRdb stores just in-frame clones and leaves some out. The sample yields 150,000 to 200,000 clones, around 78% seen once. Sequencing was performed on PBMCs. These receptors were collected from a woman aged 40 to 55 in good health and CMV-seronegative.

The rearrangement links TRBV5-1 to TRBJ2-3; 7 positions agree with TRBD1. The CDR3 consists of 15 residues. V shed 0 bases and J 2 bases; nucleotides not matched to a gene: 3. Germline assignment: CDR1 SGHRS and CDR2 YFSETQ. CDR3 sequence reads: CASSLADRNTDTQYF. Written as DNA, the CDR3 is TGCGCCAGCAGCTTGGCGGACAGGAACACAGATACGCAGTATTTT.

CDR3 nucleotides: TGCGCCAGCAGTATCAGGGATGGAGAGACCCAGTACTTC. It specifies CASSIRDGETQYF. The V call is TRBV10-2, the J call TRBJ2-5; D perhaps matches TRBD1 (5 bases). The V end was cut by 5 bases, the J end by 4 bases, with 11 bases between. CDR1 and CDR2 from the germline V gene are WSHSY and SAAADI. This CDR3 is built from 13 residues.

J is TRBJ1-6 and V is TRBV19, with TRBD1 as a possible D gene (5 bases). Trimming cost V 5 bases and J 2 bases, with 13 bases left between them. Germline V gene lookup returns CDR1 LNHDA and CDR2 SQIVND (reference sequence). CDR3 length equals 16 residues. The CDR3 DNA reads TGTGCCAGTAGTCGACAGTCTCGCCCCTATAATTCACCCCTCCACTTT. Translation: CASSRQSRPYNSPLHF.

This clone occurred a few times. The CDR3 region has the DNA TGCGCCAGCACGCATCGGGACAGGGGGCACCAAGAGACCCAGTACTTC. Amino acid sequence: CASTHRDRGHQETQYF. The chain combines TRBV5-1 with TRBJ2-5, with 12 nucleotides matching TRBD1. The ends lost 6 bases at V and 0 bases at J; junction bases unmatched: 6. The CDR3 runs 16 residues. CDR1 is SGHRS and CDR2 is YFSETQ in the germline V gene.

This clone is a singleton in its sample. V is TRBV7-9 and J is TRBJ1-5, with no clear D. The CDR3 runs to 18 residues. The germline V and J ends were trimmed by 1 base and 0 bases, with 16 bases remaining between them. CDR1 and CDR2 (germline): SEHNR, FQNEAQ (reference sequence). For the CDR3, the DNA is TGTGCCAGCAGCTTAGGCGGAGGGTGGTTATCTAGCAATCAGCCCCAGCATTTT. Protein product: CASSLGGGWLSSNQPQHF.

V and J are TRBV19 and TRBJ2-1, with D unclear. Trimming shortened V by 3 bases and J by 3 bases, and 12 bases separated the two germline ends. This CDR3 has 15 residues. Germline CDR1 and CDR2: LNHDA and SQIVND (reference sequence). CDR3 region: CASSIGDADYNEQFF. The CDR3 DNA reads TGTGCCAGTAGTATCGGAGACGCGGACTACAATGAGCAGTTCTTC.

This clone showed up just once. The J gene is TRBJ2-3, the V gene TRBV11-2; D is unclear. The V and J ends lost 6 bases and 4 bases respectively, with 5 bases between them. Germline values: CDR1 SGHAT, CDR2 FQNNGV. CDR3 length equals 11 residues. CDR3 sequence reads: CASRLADTQYF. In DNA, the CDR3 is TGTGCCAGCAGACTCGCAGATACGCAGTATTTT.

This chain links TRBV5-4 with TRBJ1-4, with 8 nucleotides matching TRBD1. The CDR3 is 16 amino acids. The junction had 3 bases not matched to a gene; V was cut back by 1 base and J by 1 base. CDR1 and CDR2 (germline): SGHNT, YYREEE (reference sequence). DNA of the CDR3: TGTGCCAGCAGCTTGCCTGACAGGGGAACTAATGAAAAACTGTTTTTT. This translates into CASSLPDRGTNEKLFF.

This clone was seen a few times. Here the CDR3 DNA reads TGTGCCAGCAGCTCGGGTCCTGCAACTAATGAAAAACTGTTTTTT. This gives the protein CASSSGPATNEKLFF. V usage is TRBV7-8 and J usage is TRBJ1-4; D is unresolved. The CDR3 extends over 15 amino acids. V lost 4 bases, J lost 0 bases, and 9 bases lay in between. Germline V gene data show CDR1 as SGHVS and CDR2 as FQNEAQ.

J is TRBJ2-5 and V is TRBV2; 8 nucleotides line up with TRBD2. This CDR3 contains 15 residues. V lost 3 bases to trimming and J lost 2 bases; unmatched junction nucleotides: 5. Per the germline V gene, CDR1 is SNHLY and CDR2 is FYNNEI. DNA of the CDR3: TGTGCCAGCAGTGAGGGGGGGACTAGGCAAGAGACCCAGTACTTC. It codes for CASSEGGTRQETQYF.

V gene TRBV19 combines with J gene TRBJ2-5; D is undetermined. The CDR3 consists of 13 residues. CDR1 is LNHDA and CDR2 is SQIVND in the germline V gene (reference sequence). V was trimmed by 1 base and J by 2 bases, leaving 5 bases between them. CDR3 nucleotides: TGTGCCAGTAGTATAGTAGCACAAGAGACCCAGTACTTC. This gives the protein CASSIVAQETQYF. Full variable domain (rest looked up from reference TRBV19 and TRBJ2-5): DGGITQSPKYLFRKEGQNVTLSCEQNLNHDAMYWYRQDPGQGLRLIYYSQIVNDFQKGDIAEGYSVSREKKESFPLTVTSAQKNPTAFYLCASSIVAQETQYFGPGTRLLVL.

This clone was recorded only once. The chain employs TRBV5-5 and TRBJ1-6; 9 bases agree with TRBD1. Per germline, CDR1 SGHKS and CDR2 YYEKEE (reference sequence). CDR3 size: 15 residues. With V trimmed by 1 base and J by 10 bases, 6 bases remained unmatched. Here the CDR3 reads CASSLRQGGGSPLHF. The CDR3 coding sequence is TGTGCCAGCAGCTTGAGACAGGGGGGTGGATCACCCCTCCACTTT.

Here the CDR3 reads CASSLRWSGGQETQYF. CDR3 nucleotide sequence: TGTGCCAGCAGCTTAAGATGGAGCGGGGGGCAAGAGACCCAGTACTTC. This chain links TRBV7-7 with TRBJ2-5; 9 bases line up with TRBD2. Germline loops: CDR1 SSHAT, CDR2 FNYEAQ (reference sequence). J was trimmed by 2 bases and V by 2 bases; bases with no gene match: 6. This CDR3 comprises 16 residues. Complete variable domain (other parts from reference TRBV7-7 and TRBJ2-5): GAGVSQSPRYKVTKRGQDVTLRCDPISSHATLYWYQQALGQGPEFLTYFNYEAQPDKSGLPSDRFSAERPEGSISTLTIQRTEQRDSAMYRCASSLRWSGGQETQYFGPGTRLLVL.

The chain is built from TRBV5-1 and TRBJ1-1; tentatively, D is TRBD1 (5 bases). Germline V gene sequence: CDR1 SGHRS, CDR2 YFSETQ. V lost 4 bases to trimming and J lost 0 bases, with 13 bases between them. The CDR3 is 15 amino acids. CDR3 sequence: CASSPGGTMNTEAFF. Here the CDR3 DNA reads TGCGCCAGCAGCCCTGGGGGGACCATGAACACTGAAGCTTTCTTT.

The CDR3 bases are TGTGCCAGCAGCCGACTGGACAGGGGGGAACATGGCTACACCTTC. Its translation: CASSRLDRGEHGYTF. The J gene is TRBJ1-2, the V gene TRBV6-5, with 10 nucleotides matching TRBD1. Germline-derived CDR1 and CDR2 are MNHEY and SVGAGI. The CDR3 sequence is 15 residues long. V trimming: 6 bases; J trimming: 6 bases; junction bases outside the gene matches: 10.

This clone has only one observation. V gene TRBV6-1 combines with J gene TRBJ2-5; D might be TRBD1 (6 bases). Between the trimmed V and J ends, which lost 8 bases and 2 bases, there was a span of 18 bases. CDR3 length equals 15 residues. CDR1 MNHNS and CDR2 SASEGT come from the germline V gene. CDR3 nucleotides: TGTGCCAGCGGCCGGTTGGGGGCACATCAAGAGACCCAGTACTTC. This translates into CASGRLGAHQETQYF.